These T cell receptor beta chains were read from a single sample in a study of T cells in localized non-small cell lung cancer. Some clones are missing from TCRdb's copy, which holds only in-frame ones; the method was immunoSEQ multiplex PCR. The repertoire includes approximately 61,000 clones, about nine tenths of them detected once, and 5.2% sits in the top ten. This specimen consisted of peripheral blood, obtained before any cancer treatment. The receptor source for this set is a woman aged 35 to 70 with stage I lung adenocarcinoma. CDR3s include the opening cysteine and the closing phenylalanine or tryptophan. Each record gives: D gene, V gene, clone size, J gene, CDR3 DNA, CDR3 protein. A D gene is named only where the DNA matches it firmly. Expanded clones are given a class, and other clones once, few, many or no size at all.

.	TRBV19	.	TRBJ1-5	TGTGCCAGTAGTTCTAGGTCCAACTTTCAGCCCCAGCATTTT	CASSSRSNFQPQHF
.	TRBV28	.	TRBJ2-5	TGTGCCAGCAACACTCGGGACATTAGTCAAGAGACCCAGTACTTC	CASNTRDISQETQYF
.	TRBV5-1	.	TRBJ2-3	TGCGCCAGCAGCTTGGTGGATACGCAGTATTTT	CASSLVDTQYF
.	TRBV30	few	TRBJ1-5	TGTGCCTGGACGGACAGCACCAATCAGCCCCAGCATTTT	CAWTDSTNQPQHF
.	TRBV7-2	once	TRBJ2-1	TGTGCCAGCAGCTCCGAGGCCTACAATGAGCAGTTCTTC	CASSSEAYNEQFF
.	TRBV6-6	.	TRBJ1-3	TGTGCCAGCAGACGATCGGGGAACGGAAACACCATATATTTT	CASRRSGNGNTIYF
.	TRBV5-5	.	TRBJ2-5	TGTGCCAGCACTGGTGGTGCAGGGACCACCGGAGAGACCCAGTACTTC	CASTGGAGTTGETQYF
.	TRBV10-3	.	TRBJ1-4	TGTGCCATCACGGCACAAGCTAATGAAAAACTGTTTTTT	CAITAQANEKLFF
TRBD1	TRBV27	.	TRBJ1-6	TGTGCCAGCAGTCCGACAGGGGTCCATAATTCACCCCTCCACTTT	CASSPTGVHNSPLHF
TRBD2	TRBV15	.	TRBJ2-5	TGTGCCACCGGGGGACTAGCGGGGAAAGAGACCCAGTACTTC	CATGGLAGKETQYF
TRBD2	TRBV11-2	.	TRBJ2-5	TGTGCCAGCAGCTTAGATCTGGGACTAGCGGGGGGGCCCCGGGAGACCCAGTACTTC	CASSLDLGLAGGPRETQYF
.	TRBV6-1	.	TRBJ1-2	TGTGCCAGCAGTGAGAGGACAGCTAACTATGGCTACACCTTC	CASSERTANYGYTF
.	TRBV7-3	.	TRBJ2-3	TGTGCCAGCAGCTTGGGAACGGGGTCGGAAGATACGCAGTATTTT	CASSLGTGSEDTQYF
.	TRBV11-2	once	TRBJ1-4	TGTGCCAGCAGCTTAGATGGGGGGACAACTAATGAAAAACTGTTTTTT	CASSLDGGTTNEKLFF
TRBD1	TRBV15	.	TRBJ2-3	TGTGCCACCAGCACCGACAGGGTGAGGGGCACAGATACGCAGTATTTT	CATSTDRVRGTDTQYF
TRBD1	TRBV6-1	.	TRBJ1-5	TGTGCCAGCAGTGTAGGACAGGGTTTCAATCAGCCCCAGCATTTT	CASSVGQGFNQPQHF
.	TRBV19	once	TRBJ2-2	TGTGCCAGTAGTATATCCGGGGCGAACACCGGGGAGCTGTTTTTT	CASSISGANTGELFF
.	TRBV12-5	.	TRBJ1-1	TGTGCTAGTGGTTTGGCCTCACAGGGTTGGAAAACTGAAGCTTTCTTT	CASGLASQGWKTEAFF
.	TRBV6-1	.	TRBJ1-1	TGTGCCAGCAGCCCGACAGCGCGGAACACTGAAGCTTTCTTT	CASSPTARNTEAFF
TRBD1	TRBV11-2	.	TRBJ2-7	TGTGCCAGCAGCCACGGACCCGGACAGGGGAACTACGAGCAGTACTTC	CASSHGPGQGNYEQYF
TRBD2	TRBV5-1	.	TRBJ2-1	TGCGCCAGCGGACTAGCGGGGGGGATCCAGCAGTTCTTC	CASGLAGGIQQFF
.	TRBV7-3	.	TRBJ2-2	TGTGCCAGCAGCCTTCTGGGGGATACCGGGGAGCTGTTTTTT	CASSLLGDTGELFF
.	TRBV7-3	.	TRBJ1-4	TGTGCCAGCAGCTTAACAGCCGGGGAAAAACTGTTTTTT	CASSLTAGEKLFF
TRBD1	TRBV4-1	.	TRBJ1-4	TGCGCCAGCAGCCATCTATTCGGGGGAGGGGGCAATGAAAAACTGTTTTTT	CASSHLFGGGGNEKLFF
TRBD2	TRBV7-9	once	TRBJ2-5	TGTGCCAGCAGCCCTCCTGTGATAGCGGGGGGGCTGGAGACCCAGTACTTC	CASSPPVIAGGLETQYF
.	TRBV6-5	.	TRBJ2-3	TGTGCCACCGCTGGAGGGGCGGAGAGCACAGATACGCAGTATTTT	CATAGGAESTDTQYF
.	TRBV5-1	once	TRBJ2-1	TGCGCCAGCAGCTTGGATTTTTCAGGAAATGAGCAGTTCTTC	CASSLDFSGNEQFF
TRBD1	TRBV7-9	.	TRBJ2-3	TGTGCCAGCAGCTTCCGGGGGACAGGATACACAGATACGCAGTATTTT	CASSFRGTGYTDTQYF
TRBD2	TRBV9	.	TRBJ2-3	TGTGCCAGCAGCGTGGCAAGCGGGGGGGCCGGAGATACGCAGTATTTT	CASSVASGGAGDTQYF
TRBD2	TRBV9	.	TRBJ2-3	TGTGCCAGCAGCGCTAGCGGGGGGGCGACAGATACGCAGTATTTT	CASSASGGATDTQYF
.	TRBV25-1	.	TRBJ1-1	TGTGCCAGCAGTGCCTATCTCGAAGGGGACGAGGGTGCTTTCTTT	CASSAYLEGDEGAFF
TRBD2	TRBV11-1	few	TRBJ2-3	TGTGCCAGCAGCTTAGAGCGGGGGGGTTTCACAGATACGCAGTATTTT	CASSLERGGFTDTQYF
TRBD1	TRBV6-6	.	TRBJ2-7	TGTGCCAGCAGTCACCCCTGGGACAGGGCCCACGAGCAGTACTTC	CASSHPWDRAHEQYF
TRBD1	TRBV4-1	.	TRBJ1-1	TGCGCCAGCAGCCAAGGAGAGGGGGCTGGCACTGAAGCTTTCTTT	CASSQGEGAGTEAFF
.	TRBV28	.	TRBJ1-2	TGTGCCAGCAGGCCGGGCCCTTCGAACTATGGCTACACCTTC	CASRPGPSNYGYTF
TRBD1	TRBV4-3	.	TRBJ1-5	TGCGCCAGCAGCCAGGAAGGGGACAGCGGTCAGCCCCAGCATTTT	CASSQEGDSGQPQHF
.	TRBV12-5	once	TRBJ2-1	TGTGCTAGTGGTTTAAGTAGTTACGATGAGCAGTTCTTC	CASGLSSYDEQFF
TRBD1	TRBV29-1	.	TRBJ1-1	TGCAGCGTTGAAAGGGCAGGGGGAACTGAAGCTTTCTTT	CSVERAGGTEAFF
TRBD1	TRBV19	few	TRBJ1-5	TGTGCCAGTAGTCCTAAGACAGGGGGCGCGAGCAATCAGCCCCAGCATTTT	CASSPKTGGASNQPQHF
.	TRBV15	.	TRBJ1-1	TGTGCCACCAGCAGTCCCAATCGACAGAAGAACACTGAAGCTTTCTTT	CATSSPNRQKNTEAFF
TRBD1	TRBV2	once	TRBJ2-6	TGTGCCAGCAGTGAAGCGTTGGACAGGGTGTCTGGGGCCAACGTCCTGACTTTC	CASSEALDRVSGANVLTF
.	TRBV5-6	once	TRBJ1-1	TGTGCCAGCAGCTCCGAGCACACTGAAGCTTTCTTT	CASSSEHTEAFF